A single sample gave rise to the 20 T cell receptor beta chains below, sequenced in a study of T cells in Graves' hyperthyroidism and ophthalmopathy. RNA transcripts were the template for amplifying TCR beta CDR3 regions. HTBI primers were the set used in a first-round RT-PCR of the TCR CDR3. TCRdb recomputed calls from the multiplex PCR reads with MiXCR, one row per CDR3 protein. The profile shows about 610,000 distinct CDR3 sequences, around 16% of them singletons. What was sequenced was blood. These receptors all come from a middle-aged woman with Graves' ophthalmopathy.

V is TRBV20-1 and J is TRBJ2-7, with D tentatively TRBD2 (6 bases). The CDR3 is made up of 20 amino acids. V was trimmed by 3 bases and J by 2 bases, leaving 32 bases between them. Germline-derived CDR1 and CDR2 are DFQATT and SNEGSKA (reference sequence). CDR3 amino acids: CSASQSEGTLIKRAPYEQYF. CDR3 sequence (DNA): TGCAGTGCTAGCCAAAGTGAGGGGACTCTAATTAAAAGGGCCCCCTACGAGCAGTACTTC.

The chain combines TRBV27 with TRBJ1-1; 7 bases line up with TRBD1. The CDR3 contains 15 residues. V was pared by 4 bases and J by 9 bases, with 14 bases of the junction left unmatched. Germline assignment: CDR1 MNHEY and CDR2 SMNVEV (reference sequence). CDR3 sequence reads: CASSSHPGQHTKAFF. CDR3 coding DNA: TGTGCCAGCAGTTCCCATCCGGGACAGCATACCAAAGCTTTCTTT.

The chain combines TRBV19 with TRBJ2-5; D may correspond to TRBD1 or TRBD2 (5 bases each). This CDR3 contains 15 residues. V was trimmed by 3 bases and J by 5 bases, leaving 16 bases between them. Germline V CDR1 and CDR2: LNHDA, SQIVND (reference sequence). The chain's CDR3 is CASSMAGPGAETQYF. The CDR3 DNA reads TGTGCCAGTAGTATGGCTGGGCCCGGGGCGGAGACCCAGTACTTC.

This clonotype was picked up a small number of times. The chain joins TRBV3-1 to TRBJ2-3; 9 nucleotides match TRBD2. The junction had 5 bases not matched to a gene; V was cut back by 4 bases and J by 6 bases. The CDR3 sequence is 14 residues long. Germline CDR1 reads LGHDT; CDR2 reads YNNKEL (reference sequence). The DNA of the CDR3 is TGTGCCAGCAGCCCCCCGACTAGCGGTGATACGCAGTATTTT. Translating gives CASSPPTSGDTQYF.

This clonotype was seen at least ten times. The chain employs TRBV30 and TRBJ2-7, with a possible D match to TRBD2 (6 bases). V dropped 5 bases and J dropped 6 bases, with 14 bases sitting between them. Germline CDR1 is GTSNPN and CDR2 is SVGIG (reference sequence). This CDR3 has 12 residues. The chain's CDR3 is CAWGGSFGEQYF. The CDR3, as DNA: TGTGCCTGGGGGGGGTCGTTTGGCGAGCAGTACTTC. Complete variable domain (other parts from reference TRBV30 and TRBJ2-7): SQTIHQWPATLVQPVGSPLSLECTVEGTSNPNLYWYRQAAGRGLQLLFYSVGIGQISSEVPQNLSASRPQDRQFILSSKKLLLSDSGFYLCAWGGSFGEQYFGPGTRLTVT.

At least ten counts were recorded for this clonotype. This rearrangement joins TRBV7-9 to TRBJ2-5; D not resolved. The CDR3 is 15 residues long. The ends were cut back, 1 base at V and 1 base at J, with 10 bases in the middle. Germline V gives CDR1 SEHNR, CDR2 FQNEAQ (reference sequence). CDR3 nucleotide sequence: TGTGCCAGCAGCTTAGGGGATTTTGGCCAAGAGACCCAGTACTTC. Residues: CASSLGDFGQETQYF. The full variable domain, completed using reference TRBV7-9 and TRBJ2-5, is DTGVSQNPRHKITKRGQNVTFRCDPISEHNRLYWYRQTLGQGPEFLTYFQNEAQLEKSRLLSDRFSAERPKGSFSTLEIQRTEQGDSAMYLCASSLGDFGQETQYFGPGTRLLVL.

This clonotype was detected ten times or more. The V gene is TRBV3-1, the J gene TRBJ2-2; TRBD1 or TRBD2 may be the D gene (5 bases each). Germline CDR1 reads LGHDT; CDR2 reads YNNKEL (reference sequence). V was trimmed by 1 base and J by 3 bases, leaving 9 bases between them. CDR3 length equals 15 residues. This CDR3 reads CASSQGGIDTGELFF. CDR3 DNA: TGTGCCAGCAGCCAAGGGGGGATCGACACCGGGGAGCTGTTTTTT.

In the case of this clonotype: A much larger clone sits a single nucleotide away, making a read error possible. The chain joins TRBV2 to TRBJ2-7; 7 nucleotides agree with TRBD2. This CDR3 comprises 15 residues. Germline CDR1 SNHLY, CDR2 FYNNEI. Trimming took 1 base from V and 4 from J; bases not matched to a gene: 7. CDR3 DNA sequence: TGTGCCAGCAGTGAAGACGTAGCGGGTTTGTACGAGCAGTACTTC. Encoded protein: CASSEDVAGLYEQYF.

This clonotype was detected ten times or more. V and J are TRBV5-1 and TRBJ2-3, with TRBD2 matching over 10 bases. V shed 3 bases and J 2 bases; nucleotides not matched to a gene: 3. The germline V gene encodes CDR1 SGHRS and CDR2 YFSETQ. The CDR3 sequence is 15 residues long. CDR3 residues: CASSYSGGATDTQYF. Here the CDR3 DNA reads TGCGCCAGCAGCTACAGCGGGGGGGCCACAGATACGCAGTATTTT.

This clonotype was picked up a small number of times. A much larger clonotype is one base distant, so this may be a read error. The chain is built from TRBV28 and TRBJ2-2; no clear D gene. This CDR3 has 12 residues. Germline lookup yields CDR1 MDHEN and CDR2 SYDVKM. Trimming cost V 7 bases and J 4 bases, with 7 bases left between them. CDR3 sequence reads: CASTRFTGELFF. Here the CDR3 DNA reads TGTGCCAGCACTAGATTCACCGGGGAGCTGTTTTTT. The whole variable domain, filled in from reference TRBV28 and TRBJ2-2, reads DVKVTQSSRYLVKRTGEKVFLECVQDMDHENMFWYRQDPGLGLRLIYFSYDVKMKEKGDIPEGYSVSREKKERFSLILESASTNQTSMYLCASTRFTGELFFGEGSRLTVL.

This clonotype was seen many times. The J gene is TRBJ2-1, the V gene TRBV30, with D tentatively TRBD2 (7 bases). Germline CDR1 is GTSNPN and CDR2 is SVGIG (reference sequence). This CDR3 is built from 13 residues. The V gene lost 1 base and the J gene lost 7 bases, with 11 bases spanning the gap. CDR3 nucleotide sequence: TGTGCCTGGAGTGACGGGGGGCTAAATGAGCAGTTCTTC. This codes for CAWSDGGLNEQFF.

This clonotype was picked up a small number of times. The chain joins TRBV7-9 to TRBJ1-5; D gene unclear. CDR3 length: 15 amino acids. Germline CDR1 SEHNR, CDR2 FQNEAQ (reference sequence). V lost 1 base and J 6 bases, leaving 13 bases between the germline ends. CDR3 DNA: TGTGCCAGCAGCTTAGACCAGCAAGGAATTCAGCCCCAGCATTTT. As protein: CASSLDQQGIQPQHF.

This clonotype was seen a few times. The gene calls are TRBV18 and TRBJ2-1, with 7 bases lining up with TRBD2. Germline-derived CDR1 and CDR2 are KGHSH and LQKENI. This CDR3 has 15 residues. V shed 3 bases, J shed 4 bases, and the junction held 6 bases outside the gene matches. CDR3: CASSPTSSGYNEQFF. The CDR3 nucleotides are TGTGCCAGCTCACCGACTAGCTCCGGTTACAATGAGCAGTTCTTC.

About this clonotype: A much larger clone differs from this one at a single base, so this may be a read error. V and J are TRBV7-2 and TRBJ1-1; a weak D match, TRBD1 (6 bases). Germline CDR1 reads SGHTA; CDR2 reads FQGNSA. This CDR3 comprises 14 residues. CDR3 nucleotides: TGTGCCAGCAGCTACGGGACTCGGGACACTGAAGATTTCTTT. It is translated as CASSYGTRDTEDFF.

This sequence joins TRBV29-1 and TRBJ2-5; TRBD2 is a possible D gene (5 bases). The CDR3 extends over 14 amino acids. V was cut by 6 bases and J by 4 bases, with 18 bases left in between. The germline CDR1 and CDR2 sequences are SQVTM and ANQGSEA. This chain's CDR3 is CSVERGLTRETQYF. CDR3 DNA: TGCAGCGTGGAGCGCGGGCTCACAAGAGAGACCCAGTACTTC.

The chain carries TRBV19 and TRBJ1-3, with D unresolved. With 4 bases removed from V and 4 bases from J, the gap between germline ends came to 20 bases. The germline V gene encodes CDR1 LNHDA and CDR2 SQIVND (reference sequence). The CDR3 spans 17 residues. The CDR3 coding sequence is TGTGCCAGTAGTACCCAATTCACCCCCTGGGTCGGAAACACCATATATTTT. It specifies CASSTQFTPWVGNTIYF.

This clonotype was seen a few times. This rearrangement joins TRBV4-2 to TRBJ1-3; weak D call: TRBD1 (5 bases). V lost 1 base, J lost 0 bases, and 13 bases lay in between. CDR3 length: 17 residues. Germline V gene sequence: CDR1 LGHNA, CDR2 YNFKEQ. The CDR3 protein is CASSQVGEMSSGNTIYF. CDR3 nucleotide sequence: TGTGCCAGCAGCCAAGTAGGGGAAATGAGCTCTGGAAACACCATATATTTT.

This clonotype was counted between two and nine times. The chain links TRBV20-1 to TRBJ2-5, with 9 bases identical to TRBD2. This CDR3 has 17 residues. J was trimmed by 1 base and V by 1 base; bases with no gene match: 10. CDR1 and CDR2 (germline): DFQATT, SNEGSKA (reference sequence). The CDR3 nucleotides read TGCAGTGCTAGAGGCCAGGGACTAGCCAGTGGCCAAGAGACCCAGTACTTC. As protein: CSARGQGLASGQETQYF.

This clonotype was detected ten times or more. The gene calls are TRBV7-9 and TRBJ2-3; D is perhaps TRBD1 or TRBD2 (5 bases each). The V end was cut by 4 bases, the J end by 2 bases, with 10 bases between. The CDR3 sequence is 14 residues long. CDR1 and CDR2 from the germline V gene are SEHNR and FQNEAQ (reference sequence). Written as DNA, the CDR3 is TGTGCCAGCAGCTCCTTGGGGGACACAGATACGCAGTATTTT. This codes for CASSSLGDTDTQYF.

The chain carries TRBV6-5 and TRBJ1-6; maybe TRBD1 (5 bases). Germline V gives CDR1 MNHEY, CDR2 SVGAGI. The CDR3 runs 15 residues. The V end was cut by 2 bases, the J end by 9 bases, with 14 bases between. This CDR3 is CASSYETLRGSPLHF. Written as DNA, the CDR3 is TGTGCCAGCAGTTACGAGACCCTTAGGGGTTCACCCCTCCACTTT.